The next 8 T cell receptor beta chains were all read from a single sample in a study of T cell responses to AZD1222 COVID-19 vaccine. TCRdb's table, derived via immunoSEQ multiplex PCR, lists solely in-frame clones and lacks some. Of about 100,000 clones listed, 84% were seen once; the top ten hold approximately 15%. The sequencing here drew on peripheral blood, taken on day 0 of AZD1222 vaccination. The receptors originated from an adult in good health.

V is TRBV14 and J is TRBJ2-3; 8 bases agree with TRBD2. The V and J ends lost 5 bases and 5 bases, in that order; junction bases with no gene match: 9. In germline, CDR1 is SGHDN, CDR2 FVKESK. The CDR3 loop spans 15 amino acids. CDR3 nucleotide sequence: TGTGCCAGCAGCATCCAAGCGGGAGCGGGAGATACGCAGTATTTT. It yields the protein CASSIQAGAGDTQYF. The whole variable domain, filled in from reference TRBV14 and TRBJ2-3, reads EAGVTQFPSHSVIEKGQTVTLRCDPISGHDNLYWYRRVMGKEIKFLLHFVKESKQDESGMPNNRFLAERTGGTYSTLKVQPAELEDSGVYFCASSIQAGAGDTQYFGPGTRLTVL.

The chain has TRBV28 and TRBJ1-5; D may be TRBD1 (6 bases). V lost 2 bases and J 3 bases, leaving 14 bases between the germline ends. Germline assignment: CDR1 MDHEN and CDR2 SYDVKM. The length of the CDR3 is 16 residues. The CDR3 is CASSLLTGSNNQPQHF. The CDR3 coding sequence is TGTGCCAGCAGTTTACTTACAGGGTCCAACAATCAGCCCCAGCATTTT.

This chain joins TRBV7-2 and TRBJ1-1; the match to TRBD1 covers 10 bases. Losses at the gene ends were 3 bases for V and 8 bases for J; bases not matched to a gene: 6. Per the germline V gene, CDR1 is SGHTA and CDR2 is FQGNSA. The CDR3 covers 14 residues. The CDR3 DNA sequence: TGTGCCAGCAGCTTCACCCGGGACAGGGGAGAAGCTTTCTTT. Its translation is CASSFTRDRGEAFF.

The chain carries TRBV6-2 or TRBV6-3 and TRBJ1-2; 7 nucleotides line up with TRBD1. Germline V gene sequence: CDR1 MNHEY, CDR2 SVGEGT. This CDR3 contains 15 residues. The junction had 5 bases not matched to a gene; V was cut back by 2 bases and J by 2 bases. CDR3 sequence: CASSYRGGKNYGYTF. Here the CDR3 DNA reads TGTGCCAGCAGTTACCGAGGGGGCAAGAACTATGGCTACACCTTC.

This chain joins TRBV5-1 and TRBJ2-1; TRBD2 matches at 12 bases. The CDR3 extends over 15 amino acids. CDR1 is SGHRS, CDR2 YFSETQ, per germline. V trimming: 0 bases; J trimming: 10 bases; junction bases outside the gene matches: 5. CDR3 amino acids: CASSLGLAGVGEQFF. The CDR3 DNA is TGCGCCAGCAGCTTGGGACTAGCGGGAGTCGGGGAGCAGTTCTTC. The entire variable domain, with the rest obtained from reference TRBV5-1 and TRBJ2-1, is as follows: KAGVTQTPRYLIKTRGQQVTLSCSPISGHRSVSWYQQTPGQGLQFLFEYFSETQRNKGNFPGRFSGRQFSNSRSEMNVSTLELGDSALYLCASSLGLAGVGEQFFGPGTRLTVL.

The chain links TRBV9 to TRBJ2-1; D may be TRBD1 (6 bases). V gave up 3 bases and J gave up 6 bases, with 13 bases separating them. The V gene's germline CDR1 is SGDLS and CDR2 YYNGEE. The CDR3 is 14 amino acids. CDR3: CASSDRRGGNEQFF. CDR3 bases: TGTGCCAGCAGCGACCGGAGAGGGGGCAATGAGCAGTTCTTC.

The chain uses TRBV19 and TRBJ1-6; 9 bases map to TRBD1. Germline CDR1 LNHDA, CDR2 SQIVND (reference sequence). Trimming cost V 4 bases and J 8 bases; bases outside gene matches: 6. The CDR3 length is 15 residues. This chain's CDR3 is CASSTTGGAYSPLHF. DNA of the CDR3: TGTGCCAGTAGTACAACAGGGGGCGCTTATTCACCCCTCCACTTT.

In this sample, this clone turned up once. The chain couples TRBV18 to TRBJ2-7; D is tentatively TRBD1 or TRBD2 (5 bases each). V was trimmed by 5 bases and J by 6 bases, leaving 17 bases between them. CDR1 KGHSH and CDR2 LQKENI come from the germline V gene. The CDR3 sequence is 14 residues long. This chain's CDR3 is CASSEGTVDGEQYF. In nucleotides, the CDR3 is TGTGCCAGCTCAGAGGGGACCGTCGATGGCGAGCAGTACTTC.